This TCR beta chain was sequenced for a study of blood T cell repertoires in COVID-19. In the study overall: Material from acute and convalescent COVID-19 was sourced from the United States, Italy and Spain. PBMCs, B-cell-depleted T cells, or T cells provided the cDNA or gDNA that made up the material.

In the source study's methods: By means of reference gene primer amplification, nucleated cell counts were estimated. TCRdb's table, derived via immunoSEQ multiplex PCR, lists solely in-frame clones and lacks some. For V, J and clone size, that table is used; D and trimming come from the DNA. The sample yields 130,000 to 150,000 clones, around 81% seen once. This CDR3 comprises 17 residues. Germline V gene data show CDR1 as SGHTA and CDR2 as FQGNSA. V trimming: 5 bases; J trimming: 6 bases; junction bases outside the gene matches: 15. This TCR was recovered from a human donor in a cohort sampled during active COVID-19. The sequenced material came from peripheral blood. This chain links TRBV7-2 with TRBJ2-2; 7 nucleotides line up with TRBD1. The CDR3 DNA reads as TGTGCCAGCAGCCCGGTCCAGCTAACAGGGGTTCCCGGGGAGCTGTTTTTT. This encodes CASSPVQLTGVPGELFF.